This is a list of T cell receptor beta chains from one sample in a study of cytomegalovirus exposure and HLA in healthy donors. Some clones are missing from TCRdb's copy, which holds only in-frame ones; the method was immunoSEQ multiplex PCR. The sample has under 200,000 clones; 84% are singletons. Sequenced: PBMCs. The receptors come from a man younger than 40 in good health and CMV-seronegative. CDR3s include the opening cysteine and the closing phenylalanine or tryptophan. Fields, in order: D gene, J gene, V gene, CDR3 protein. A D gene is named only where the DNA matches it firmly.

>NA|TRBJ1-6|TRBV5-1
CASSQTDNNSPLHF
>TRBD2|TRBJ2-1|TRBV5-4
CASSETSFSYNEQFF
>TRBD1|TRBJ2-7|TRBV7-4
CASSFRRGRGTGDKRVEQYF
>TRBD1|TRBJ2-7|TRBV6-6
CASSYPGQRYEQYF
>NA|TRBJ2-7|TRBV5-1
CASSLQSTGTYEQYF
>TRBD1|TRBJ1-2|TRBV6-6
CASSTYDRDYGYTF
>NA|TRBJ1-4|TRBV6-5
CASRRGAEKLFF
>NA|TRBJ1-5|TRBV27
CASSSRTSNQPQHF
>TRBD1|TRBJ1-1|TRBV18
CASSDQLGQGNTEAFF
>TRBD2|TRBJ2-5|TRBV27
CASNYLAGGPETQYF
>TRBD2|TRBJ2-7|TRBV27
CASSASGGVVIYEQYF
>NA|TRBJ2-7|TRBV19
CASSIGGLSYEQYF
>NA|TRBJ2-3|TRBV5-4
CASSLDGTLTDTQYF
>NA|TRBJ2-7|TRBV7-6
CASSLAYGGFNEQYF
>TRBD1|TRBJ1-4|TRBV4-1
CASSHGRAGQGNEKLFF
>NA|TRBJ1-5|TRBV4-1
CASSQDGHPSNQPQHF
>NA|TRBJ2-3|TRBV4-1
CASSQALRAQGDTQYF
>TRBD2|TRBJ2-7|TRBV9
CASSVVASGPYEQYF
>TRBD1|TRBJ1-2|TRBV5-6
CASSYGTGFYGYTF
>NA|TRBJ1-5|TRBV30
CAWSQDLGNQPQHF
>TRBD1|TRBJ1-1|TRBV7-9
CASSRPGDRGRENTEAFF
>TRBD2|TRBJ2-1|TRBV11-3
CASSPGLAGEADNEQFF
>TRBD1|TRBJ1-2|TRBV6-5
CASSYAQGDYGYTF
>TRBD2|TRBJ2-1|TRBV6-5
CASSYEGLALNNEQFF
>NA|TRBJ1-6|TRBV2
CASSERGSSYNSPLHF
>TRBD1|TRBJ1-1|TRBV29-1
CSAMTWTGNTEAFF
>NA|TRBJ2-5|TRBV29-1
CSTDHLVREQYF
>TRBD2|TRBJ2-1|TRBV4-3
CASSQDQLLGSGSFRYEQFF
>NA|TRBJ1-6|TRBV28
CAGGEGASPLHF
>NA|TRBJ1-1|TRBV15
CATSRGGGLGTEAFF
>TRBD1|TRBJ2-1|TRBV11-2
CASRPLGTAPYNEQFF